The TCR beta chain under discussion was sequenced for a study of T-cell memory formation after mild COVID-19. Background on the study: The study found TCR clusters largely donor specific.

Remarks on this clonotype: Its antigen is currently unknown.

Germline lookup yields CDR1 SGHTS and CDR2 YDEGEE. With 0 bases removed from V and 6 bases from J, the gap between germline ends came to 12 bases. The CDR3 is made up of 14 amino acids. Broader study findings: Of the contracting clones, CD4+ ones lay mainly in CM and EM, and CD8+ ones in EMRA. There was a balanced CD4/CD8 profile in clones contracting day 15 to 85, and later expanders leaned CD4+.

A single record per CDR3 protein comes from TCRdb applying MiXCR to the 5' RACE reads. The table has 530,000 or so distinct CDR3 sequences, roughly 17% seen once. Sequences were obtained from PBMCs or a T cell subset sorted from them (not recorded which). The chain links TRBV5-8 to TRBJ1-2, with D unresolved. This clonotype was obtained from an adult woman who had mild COVID-19 (a few samples of this study predate the infection). Cell type and time point are not known. The DNA for the CDR3 is TGTGCCAGCAGCTTGGGGGCTAGGGTTAATGGCTACACCTTC. Protein: CASSLGARVNGYTF.